This T cell receptor (beta chain) emerged from a study of cytomegalovirus exposure and HLA in healthy donors. PCR was performed using 60 Vbeta and 13 Jbeta primers. Only in-frame clones appear in the TCRdb table, and some are missing; sequencing was by immunoSEQ multiplex PCR. The data show approximately 130,000 clones, 65% to 85% seen once. With respect to this clone: Its antigen is currently unknown.

General study points: Association of a missense DCLRE1C variant with TCR beta V- and J-gene trimming was reported in a later analysis. In vitro checks showed that a few CMV-associated chains really do target CMV antigens. Later analysis identified several of the most significant clusters that appeared linked to common viral pathogens. Sequencing artifact likely explains a cluster of highly shared sequence variants.

Germline CDR1 and CDR2: SGHDT and YYEEEE. V gave up 4 bases and J gave up 3 bases; unmatched junction bases: 7. The CDR3 contains 16 residues. The specimen was PBMCs. This TCR was recovered from a boy between 10 and 17 years old in good health and CMV-seronegative. This sequence joins TRBV5-6 and TRBJ1-5; TRBD1 matches 10 bases. CDR3 nucleotide sequence: TGTGCCAGCAGCCCAGGGACAGGGGACCCCAATCAGCCCCAGCATTTT. This translates into CASSPGTGDPNQPQHF.